This is a list of T cell receptor beta chains from one sample in a study of CD8+CD57+ T cells in acquired aplastic anemia. TCRdb re-analysed the reads in MiXCR, keeping a single row per CDR3 protein. Seen here are around 430,000 distinct CDR3 sequences, approximately 32% observed once, and the top ten hold 0.8% to 0.85%. What was sequenced was sorted CD4+, CD8+, or CD8+CD57+ T cells (not recorded which) from PBMCs. The receptors were gathered from a human donor with aplastic anemia. The CDR3 runs from the conserved cysteine through the conserved F or W. Fields, in order: D gene, V gene, J gene, CDR3 protein. A D gene is named only where the DNA matches it firmly.

D: NA
V: TRBV24-1
J: TRBJ1-2
CDR3: CATSDRGEIRGYTF

D: NA
V: TRBV25-1
J: TRBJ2-7
CDR3: CASSPTSSPQGGLPYKQYF

D: NA
V: TRBV7-9
J: TRBJ1-3
CDR3: CASSRTNTIYF

D: TRBD2
V: TRBV2
J: TRBJ2-7
CDR3: CASSRTSDSSYEQYF

D: NA
V: TRBV11-2
J: TRBJ2-1
CDR3: CASSLSPFSYNEQFF

D: TRBD1
V: TRBV19
J: TRBJ2-7
CDR3: CASSPGTGGSYEQYF

D: NA
V: TRBV29-1
J: TRBJ2-7
CDR3: CSVGVTSYEQYF

D: NA
V: TRBV9
J: TRBJ1-2
CDR3: CANSAERRTGTTNLGYTF

D: NA
V: TRBV10-2
J: TRBJ1-6
CDR3: CASSEVYSNSPLHF

D: NA
V: TRBV5-4
J: TRBJ2-3
CDR3: CASSFWVSDTQYF

D: TRBD2
V: TRBV4-1
J: TRBJ2-1
CDR3: CASSQDNLAGGYNEQFF

D: TRBD1
V: TRBV6-5
J: TRBJ1-6
CDR3: CASSFETGPNSPLHF

D: TRBD1
V: TRBV6-2/TRBV6-3
J: TRBJ1-1
CDR3: CASSYAGTANTEAFF

D: NA
V: TRBV19
J: TRBJ1-6
CDR3: CAPRLSGTNSPLHF

D: NA
V: TRBV20-1
J: TRBJ2-1
CDR3: CSARETDYNEQFF

D: NA
V: TRBV6-1
J: TRBJ2-1
CDR3: CASSTDPLGNEQFF

D: NA
V: TRBV9
J: TRBJ1-6
CDR3: CARSLSGGFPSPLHF

D: NA
V: TRBV4-1
J: TRBJ1-2
CDR3: CASSQVVVDGKNLGYTF

D: NA
V: TRBV5-4
J: TRBJ1-1
CDR3: CASSLGAGVGAFF

D: TRBD1
V: TRBV15
J: TRBJ2-3
CDR3: CATSGRQGIYTQYF

D: TRBD2
V: TRBV19
J: TRBJ2-1
CDR3: CASSVSGGARDEQFF

D: TRBD1
V: TRBV5-1
J: NA
CDR3: CASSGWTGLVYEQYF

D: NA
V: TRBV20-1
J: TRBJ1-6
CDR3: CSASTGFVSPLHF

D: TRBD2
V: TRBV19
J: TRBJ2-1
CDR3: CASSIILAGGDEQFF

D: NA
V: TRBV2
J: TRBJ2-5
CDR3: CASGGAGQAGTQYF

D: NA
V: TRBV24-1
J: TRBJ2-5
CDR3: CATSELETQYF

D: NA
V: TRBV15
J: TRBJ2-7
CDR3: CATSRDLFGRNYEQYF

D: NA
V: TRBV6-1
J: TRBJ2-7
CDR3: CASSELSGLSSSYEQYF

D: NA
V: TRBV20-1
J: TRBJ2-7
CDR3: CSARYRDREGEQYF

D: TRBD1
V: TRBV3-1
J: TRBJ2-7
CDR3: CASSQDSATGGTRSYEQYF

D: TRBD1
V: TRBV10-1
J: TRBJ2-7
CDR3: CASSESGQSTYEQYF

D: NA
V: TRBV20-1
J: TRBJ2-7
CDR3: CSEAGVMTYEQYF

D: NA
V: TRBV20-1
J: TRBJ2-7
CDR3: CSALRRGRVSEQYF

D: NA
V: TRBV11-2
J: TRBJ2-7
CDR3: CASSLWGSNLGEQYF

D: TRBD1
V: TRBV25-1
J: TRBJ1-6
CDR3: CASSGTGTANSPLHF

D: TRBD1
V: TRBV20-1
J: TRBJ1-2
CDR3: CSARDRGGVTF

D: TRBD1
V: TRBV7-2
J: TRBJ1-2
CDR3: CASSLAGGQSPNYGYTF

D: NA
V: TRBV19
J: TRBJ2-7
CDR3: CASSGTGLLSLEQYF

D: NA
V: TRBV7-9
J: TRBJ2-1
CDR3: CASSLESTINEQFF

D: NA
V: TRBV7-9
J: TRBJ1-1
CDR3: CASSTDTNEAFF

D: TRBD1
V: TRBV27
J: TRBJ1-6
CDR3: CASGRDRNNSPLHF

D: TRBD2
V: TRBV2
J: TRBJ2-1
CDR3: CASSLRLAGRDEQFF

D: TRBD1
V: TRBV29-1
J: TRBJ1-1
CDR3: CSVSGGRGTEAFF

D: TRBD1
V: TRBV9
J: TRBJ1-1
CDR3: CASSPGQGPAFF

D: NA
V: TRBV10-3
J: TRBJ2-7
CDR3: CASSSTGLPPYEQYF

D: NA
V: TRBV12-3/TRBV12-4
J: TRBJ1-3
CDR3: CASSEASVRGNTIYF